This T cell receptor (beta chain) originates from a study of long-term antiretroviral therapy in people with HIV. V lost 6 bases, J lost 0 bases, and 6 bases lay in between. This CDR3 is 12 amino acids long. The germline CDR1 and CDR2 sequences are SEHNR and FQNEAQ (reference sequence). Survey-level immunoSEQ v3.0 assays were run. Sequenced by immunoSEQ multiplex PCR; TCRdb stores in-frame clones only, minus some. The table has fewer than 30,000 clones, 80% to 85% seen once. The material was unsorted PBMCs, obtained at the start of antiretroviral therapy, before treatment. The receptor comes from a woman aged 18-29 years with HIV. This chain connects TRBV7-9 to TRBJ2-7; D gene ambiguous. The CDR3, as DNA: TGTGCCAGCAGTAGTCTCTCCTACGAGCAGTACTTC. It yields the protein CASSSLSYEQYF.